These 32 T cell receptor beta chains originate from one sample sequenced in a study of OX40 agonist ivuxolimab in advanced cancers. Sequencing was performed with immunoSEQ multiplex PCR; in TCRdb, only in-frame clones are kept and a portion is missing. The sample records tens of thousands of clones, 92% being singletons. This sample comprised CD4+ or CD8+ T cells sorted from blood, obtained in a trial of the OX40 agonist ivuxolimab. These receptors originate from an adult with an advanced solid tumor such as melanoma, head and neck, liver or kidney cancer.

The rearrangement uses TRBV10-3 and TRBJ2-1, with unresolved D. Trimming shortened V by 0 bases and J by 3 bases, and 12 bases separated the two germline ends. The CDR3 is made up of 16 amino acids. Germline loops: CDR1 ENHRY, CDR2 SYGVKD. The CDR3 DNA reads TGTGCCATCAGTGAGTCTCTCAGCGAGAACTACAATGAGCAGTTCTTC. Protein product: CAISESLSENYNEQFF.

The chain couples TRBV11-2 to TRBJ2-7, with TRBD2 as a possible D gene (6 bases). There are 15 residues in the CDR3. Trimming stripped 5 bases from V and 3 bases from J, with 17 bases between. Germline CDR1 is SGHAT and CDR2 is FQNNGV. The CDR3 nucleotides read TGTGCCAGCAGCAAGGCCGGGACTGAAAACTACGAGCAGTACTTC. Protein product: CASSKAGTENYEQYF.

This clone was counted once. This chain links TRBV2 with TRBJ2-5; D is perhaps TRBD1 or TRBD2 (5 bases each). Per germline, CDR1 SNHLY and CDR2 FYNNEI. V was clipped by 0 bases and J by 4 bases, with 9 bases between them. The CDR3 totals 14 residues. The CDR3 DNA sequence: TGTGCCAGCAGTGAAGCACCAGGGAGAGAGACCCAGTACTTC. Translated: CASSEAPGRETQYF.

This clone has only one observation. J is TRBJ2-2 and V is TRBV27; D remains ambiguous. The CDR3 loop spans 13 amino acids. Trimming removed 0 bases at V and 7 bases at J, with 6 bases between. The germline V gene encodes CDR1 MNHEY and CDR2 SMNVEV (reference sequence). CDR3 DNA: TGTGCCAGCAGTTTATCTTTTGTCGGGGAGCTGTTTTTT. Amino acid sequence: CASSLSFVGELFF.

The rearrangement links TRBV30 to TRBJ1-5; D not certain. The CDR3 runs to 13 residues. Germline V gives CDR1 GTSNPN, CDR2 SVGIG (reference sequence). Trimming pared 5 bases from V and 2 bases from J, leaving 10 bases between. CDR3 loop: CAWGAGGNQPQHF. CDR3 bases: TGTGCCTGGGGCGCTGGGGGCAATCAGCCCCAGCATTTT.

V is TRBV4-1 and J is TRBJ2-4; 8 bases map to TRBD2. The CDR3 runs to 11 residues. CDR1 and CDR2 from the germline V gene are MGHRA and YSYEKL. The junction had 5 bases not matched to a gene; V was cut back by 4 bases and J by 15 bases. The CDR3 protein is CASSPGGSLYF. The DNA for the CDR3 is TGCGCCAGCAGCCCGGGAGGGTCCTTGTACTTC.

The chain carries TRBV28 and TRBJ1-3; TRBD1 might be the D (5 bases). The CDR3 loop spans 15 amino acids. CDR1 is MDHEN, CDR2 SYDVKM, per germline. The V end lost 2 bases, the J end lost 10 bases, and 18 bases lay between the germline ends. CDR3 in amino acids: CASSLGQIGARTIYF. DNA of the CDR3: TGTGCCAGCAGTTTAGGGCAGATTGGGGCGAGGACCATATATTTT.

The CDR3 spells CSVVGVEAQYF. Here the CDR3 DNA reads TGCAGCGTTGTAGGTGTGGAGGCCCAGTACTTC. V is TRBV29-1 and J is TRBJ2-7, with D maybe TRBD2 (5 bases). From germline, CDR1 is SQVTM and CDR2 ANQGSEA. Trimming took 4 bases from V and 10 from J, leaving 14 bases between them. The CDR3 has 11 amino acids.

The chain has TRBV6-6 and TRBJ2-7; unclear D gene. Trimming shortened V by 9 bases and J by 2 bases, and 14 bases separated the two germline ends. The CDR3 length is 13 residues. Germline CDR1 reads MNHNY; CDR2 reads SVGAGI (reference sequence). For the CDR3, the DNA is TGTGCCAGTTTGCAAGGGCAAACCTACGAGCAGTACTTC. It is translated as CASLQGQTYEQYF.

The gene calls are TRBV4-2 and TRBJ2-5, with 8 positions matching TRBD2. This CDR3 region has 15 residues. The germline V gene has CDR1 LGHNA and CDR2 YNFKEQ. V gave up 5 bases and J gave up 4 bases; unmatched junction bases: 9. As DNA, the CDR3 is TGTGCCAGCAGCGGAGCGGGGGCCGTTCGAGAGACCCAGTACTTC. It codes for CASSGAGAVRETQYF.

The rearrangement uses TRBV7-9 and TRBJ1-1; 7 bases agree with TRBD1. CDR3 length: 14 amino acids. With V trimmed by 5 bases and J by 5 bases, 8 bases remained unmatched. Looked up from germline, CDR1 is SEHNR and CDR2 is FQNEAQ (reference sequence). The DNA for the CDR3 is TGTGCCAGCAGCCCCGGGGACAGAGGAACTGAAGCTTTCTTT. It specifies CASSPGDRGTEAFF.

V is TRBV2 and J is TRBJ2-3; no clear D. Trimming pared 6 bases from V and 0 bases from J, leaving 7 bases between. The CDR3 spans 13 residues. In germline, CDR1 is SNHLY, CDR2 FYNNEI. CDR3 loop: CASSETSTDTQYF. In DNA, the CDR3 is TGTGCCAGCAGCGAAACTAGCACAGATACGCAGTATTTT.

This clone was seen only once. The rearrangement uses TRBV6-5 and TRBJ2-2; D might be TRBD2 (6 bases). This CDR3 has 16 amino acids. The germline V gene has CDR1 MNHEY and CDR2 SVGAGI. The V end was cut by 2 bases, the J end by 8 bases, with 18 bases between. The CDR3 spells CASSYTRASGEGELFF. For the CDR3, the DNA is TGTGCCAGCAGTTACACCAGGGCGTCGGGAGAGGGGGAGCTGTTTTTT.

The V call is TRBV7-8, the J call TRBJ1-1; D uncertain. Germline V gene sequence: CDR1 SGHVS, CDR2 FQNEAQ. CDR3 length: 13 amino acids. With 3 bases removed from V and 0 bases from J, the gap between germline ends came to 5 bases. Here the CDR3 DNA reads TGTGCCAGCAGCTTCCTAGTGAACACTGAAGCTTTCTTT. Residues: CASSFLVNTEAFF.

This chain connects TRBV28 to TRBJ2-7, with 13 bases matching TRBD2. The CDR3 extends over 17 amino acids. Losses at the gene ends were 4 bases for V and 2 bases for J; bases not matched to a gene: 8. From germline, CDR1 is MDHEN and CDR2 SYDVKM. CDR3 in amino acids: CASSSTSGGGRTYEQYF. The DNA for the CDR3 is TGTGCCAGCAGTTCAACTAGCGGGGGGGGGCGGACCTACGAGCAGTACTTC.

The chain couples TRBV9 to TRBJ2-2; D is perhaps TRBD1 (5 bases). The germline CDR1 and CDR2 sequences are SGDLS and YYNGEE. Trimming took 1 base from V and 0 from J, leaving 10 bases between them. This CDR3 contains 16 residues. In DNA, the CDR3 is TGTGCCAGCAGCGTAATGGGGCATTCGAACACCGGGGAGCTGTTTTTT. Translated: CASSVMGHSNTGELFF.

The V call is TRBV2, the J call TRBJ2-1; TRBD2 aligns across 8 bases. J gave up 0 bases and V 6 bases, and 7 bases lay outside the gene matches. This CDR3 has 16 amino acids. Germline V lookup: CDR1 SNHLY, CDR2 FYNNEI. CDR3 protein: CASRAPSGSSYNEQFF. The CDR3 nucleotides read TGTGCCAGCAGGGCTCCCAGCGGGAGCTCCTACAATGAGCAGTTCTTC.

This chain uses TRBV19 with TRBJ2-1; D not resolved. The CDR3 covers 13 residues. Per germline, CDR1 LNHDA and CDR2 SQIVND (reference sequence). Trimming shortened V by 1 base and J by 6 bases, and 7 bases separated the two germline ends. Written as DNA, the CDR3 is TGTGCCAGTAGTATAGCCCCGGGCAATGAGCAGTTCTTC. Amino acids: CASSIAPGNEQFF.

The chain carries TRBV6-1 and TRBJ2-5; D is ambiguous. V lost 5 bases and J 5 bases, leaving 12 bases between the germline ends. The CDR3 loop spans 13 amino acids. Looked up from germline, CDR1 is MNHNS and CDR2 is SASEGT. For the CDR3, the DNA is TGTGCCAGCAGTCGGATGCCTGGGGAGACCCAGTACTTC. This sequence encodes CASSRMPGETQYF.

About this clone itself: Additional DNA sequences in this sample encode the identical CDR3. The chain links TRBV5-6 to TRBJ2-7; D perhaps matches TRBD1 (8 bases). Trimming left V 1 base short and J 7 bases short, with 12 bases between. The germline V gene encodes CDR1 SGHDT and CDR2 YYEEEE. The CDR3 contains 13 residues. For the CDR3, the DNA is TGTGCCAGCAGCTTGAACAGGGGGGGGGAGCAGTACTTC. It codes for CASSLNRGGEQYF.

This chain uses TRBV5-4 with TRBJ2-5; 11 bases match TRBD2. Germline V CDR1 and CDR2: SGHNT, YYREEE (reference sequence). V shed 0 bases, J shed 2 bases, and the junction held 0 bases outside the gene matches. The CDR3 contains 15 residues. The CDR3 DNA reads TGTGCCAGCAGCTTGGGACTAGCGGGGCAAGAGACCCAGTACTTC. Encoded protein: CASSLGLAGQETQYF.

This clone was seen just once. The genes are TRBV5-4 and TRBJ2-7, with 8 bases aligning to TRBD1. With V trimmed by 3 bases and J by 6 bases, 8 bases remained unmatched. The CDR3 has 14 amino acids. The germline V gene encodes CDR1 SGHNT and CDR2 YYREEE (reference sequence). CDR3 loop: CASSSPTGVSEQYF. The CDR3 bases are TGTGCCAGCAGCTCCCCGACAGGGGTTAGCGAGCAGTACTTC.

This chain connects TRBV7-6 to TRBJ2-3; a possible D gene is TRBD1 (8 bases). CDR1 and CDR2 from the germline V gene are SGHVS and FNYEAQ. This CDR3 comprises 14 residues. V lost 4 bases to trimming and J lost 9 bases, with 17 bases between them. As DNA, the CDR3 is TGTGCCAGCAGCTCCCCCGGACAGGGAGGGACGCAGTATTTT. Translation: CASSSPGQGGTQYF.

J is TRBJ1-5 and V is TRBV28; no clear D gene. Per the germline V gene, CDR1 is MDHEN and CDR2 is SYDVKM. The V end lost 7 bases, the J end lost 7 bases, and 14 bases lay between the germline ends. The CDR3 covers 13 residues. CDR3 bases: TGTGCCAGCACAAGGGCGCGAGGGCAGCCCCAGCATTTT. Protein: CASTRARGQPQHF.

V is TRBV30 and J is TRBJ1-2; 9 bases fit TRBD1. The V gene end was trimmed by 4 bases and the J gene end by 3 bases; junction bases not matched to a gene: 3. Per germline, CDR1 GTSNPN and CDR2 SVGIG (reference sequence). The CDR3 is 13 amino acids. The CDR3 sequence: CAWNRDRDYGYTF. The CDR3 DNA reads TGTGCCTGGAATAGGGACAGGGACTATGGCTACACCTTC.

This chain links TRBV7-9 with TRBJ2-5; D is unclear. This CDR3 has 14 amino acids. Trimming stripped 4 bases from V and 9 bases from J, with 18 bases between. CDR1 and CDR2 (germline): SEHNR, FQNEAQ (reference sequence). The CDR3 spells CASSSRARSWAQYF. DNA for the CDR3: TGTGCCAGCAGCTCTAGGGCGCGGTCGTGGGCCCAGTACTTC.

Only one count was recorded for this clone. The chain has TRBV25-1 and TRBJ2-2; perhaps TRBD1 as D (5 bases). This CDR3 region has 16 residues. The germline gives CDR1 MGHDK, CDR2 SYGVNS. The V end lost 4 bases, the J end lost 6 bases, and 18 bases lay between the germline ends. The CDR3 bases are TGTGCCAGCAGTGGGCAACAGGTCAGGCGCGCCGGGGAGCTGTTTTTT. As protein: CASSGQQVRRAGELFF. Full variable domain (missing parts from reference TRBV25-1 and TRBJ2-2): EADIYQTPRYLVIGTGKKITLECSQTMGHDKMYWYQQDPGMELHLIHYSYGVNSTEKGDLSSESTVSRIRTEHFPLTLESARPSHTSQYLCASSGQQVRRAGELFFGEGSRLTVL.

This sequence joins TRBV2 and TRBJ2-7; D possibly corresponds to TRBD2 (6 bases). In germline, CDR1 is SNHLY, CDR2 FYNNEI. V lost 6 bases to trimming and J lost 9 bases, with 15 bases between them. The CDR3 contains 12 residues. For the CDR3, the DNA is TGTGCCAGCAGATACGATACCGGGGGGCAGTACTTC. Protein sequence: CASRYDTGGQYF.

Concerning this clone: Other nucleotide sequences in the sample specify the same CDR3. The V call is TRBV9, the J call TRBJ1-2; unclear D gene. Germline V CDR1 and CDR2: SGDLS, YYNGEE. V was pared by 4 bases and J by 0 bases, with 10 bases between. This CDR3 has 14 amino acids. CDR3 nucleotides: TGTGCCAGCAGCCCAGCTCGGGCTAACTATGGCTACACCTTC. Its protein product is CASSPARANYGYTF.

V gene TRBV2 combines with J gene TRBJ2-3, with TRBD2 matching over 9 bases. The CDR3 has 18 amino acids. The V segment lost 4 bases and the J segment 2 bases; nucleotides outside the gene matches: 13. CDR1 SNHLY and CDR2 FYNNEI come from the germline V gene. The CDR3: CASSGGVSGSGATDTQYF. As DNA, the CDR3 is TGTGCCAGCAGTGGAGGGGTTAGCGGGAGTGGGGCCACAGATACGCAGTATTTT.

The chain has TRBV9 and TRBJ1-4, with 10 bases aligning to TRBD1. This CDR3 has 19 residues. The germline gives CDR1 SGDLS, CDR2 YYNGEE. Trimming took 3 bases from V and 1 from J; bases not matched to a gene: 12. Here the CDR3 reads CASSDIPGTGDRTNEKLFF. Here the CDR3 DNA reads TGTGCCAGCAGCGACATCCCCGGGACAGGGGATAGAACTAATGAAAAACTGTTTTTT.

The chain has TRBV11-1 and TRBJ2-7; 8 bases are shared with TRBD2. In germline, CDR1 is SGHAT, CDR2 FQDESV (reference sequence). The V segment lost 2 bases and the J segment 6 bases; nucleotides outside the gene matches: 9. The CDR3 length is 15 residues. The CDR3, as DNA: TGTGCCAGCAGCTTACGCGGGAGGTCCTTAAGCGAGCAGTACTTC. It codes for CASSLRGRSLSEQYF.